Sequencing of this TCR beta chain was carried out in a study of response to subunit inactivated influenza vaccine. Findings and caveats of the study: Authors suggested each seasonal flu vaccination may recruit only limited numbers of new T cells.

TCRdb passed the RT-PCR reads through MiXCR, listing each CDR3 protein once. The data contain 860,000 or so distinct CDR3 sequences, over 20% of them singletons. This clonotype came up a few times. Antigen unknown. This clonotype was obtained from a man in his forties or fifties who received an inactivated influenza vaccine. Sample: PBMCs from blood, taken about 5 days after vaccination.

The CDR3 sequence: CASSEERTGELFF. The CDR3 DNA reads TGTGCCAGCAGTGAAGAGCGCACCGGGGAGCTGTTTTTT. The chain links TRBV2 to TRBJ2-2; the D is unclear. This CDR3 is built from 13 residues. Trimming took 1 base from V and 4 from J, leaving 4 bases between them. Germline CDR1 and CDR2: SNHLY and FYNNEI.